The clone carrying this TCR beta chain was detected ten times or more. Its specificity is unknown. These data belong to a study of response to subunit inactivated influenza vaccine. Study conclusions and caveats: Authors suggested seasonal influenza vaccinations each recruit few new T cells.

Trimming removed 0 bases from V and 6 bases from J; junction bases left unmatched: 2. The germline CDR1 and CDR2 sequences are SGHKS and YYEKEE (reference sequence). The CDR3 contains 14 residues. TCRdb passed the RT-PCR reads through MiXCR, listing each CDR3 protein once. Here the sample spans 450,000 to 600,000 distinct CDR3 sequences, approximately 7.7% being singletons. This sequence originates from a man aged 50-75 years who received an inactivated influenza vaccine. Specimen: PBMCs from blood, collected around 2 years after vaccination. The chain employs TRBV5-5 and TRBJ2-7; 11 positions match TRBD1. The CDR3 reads CASSLGTGGSEQYF. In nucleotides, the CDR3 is TGTGCCAGCAGCTTGGGGACAGGGGGCTCCGAGCAGTACTTC.